This T cell receptor beta chain was recorded in a study of T-cell memory formation after mild COVID-19. Study summary: Largely, the TCR clusters proved donor specific.

Using its own MiXCR run on the 5' RACE reads, TCRdb lists one record per CDR3 protein. Counted here are over 50,000 distinct CDR3 sequences, over 8.5% occurring once; the ten biggest clones make up around 11%. Sequences were obtained from PBMCs or a T cell subset sorted from them (not recorded which). The receptor was derived from an adult woman who had mild COVID-19 (a few samples of this study predate the infection). Cell type and time point are not known.

The CDR3 coding sequence is TGTGCCACCAGTGACCCCGGGTTAAAGAGGAATGAGCAGTTCTTC. Translating gives CATSDPGLKRNEQFF. J is TRBJ2-1 and V is TRBV24-1; D is unclear. V lost 4 bases, J lost 7 bases, and 16 bases lay in between. Germline-derived CDR1 and CDR2 are KGHDR and SFDVKD. The CDR3 sequence is 15 residues long.